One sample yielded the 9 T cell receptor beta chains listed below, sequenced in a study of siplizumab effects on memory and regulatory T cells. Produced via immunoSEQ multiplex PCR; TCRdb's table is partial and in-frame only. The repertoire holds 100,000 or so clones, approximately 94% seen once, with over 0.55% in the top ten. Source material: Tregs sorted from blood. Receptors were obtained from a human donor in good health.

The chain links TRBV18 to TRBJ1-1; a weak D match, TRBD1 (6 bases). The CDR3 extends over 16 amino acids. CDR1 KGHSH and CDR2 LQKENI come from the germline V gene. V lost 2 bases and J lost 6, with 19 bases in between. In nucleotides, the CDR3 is TGTGCCAGCTCACCAGAGGGGGACACCAATTTGGCTGAAGCTTTCTTT. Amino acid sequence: CASSPEGDTNLAEAFF.

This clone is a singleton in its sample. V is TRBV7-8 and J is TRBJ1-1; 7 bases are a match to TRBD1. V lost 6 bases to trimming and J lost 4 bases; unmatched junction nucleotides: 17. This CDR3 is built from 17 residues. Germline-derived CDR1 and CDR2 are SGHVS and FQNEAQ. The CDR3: CASSYTGASEWGTEAFF. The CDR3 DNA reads TGTGCCAGCAGTTACACAGGGGCCTCCGAATGGGGCACTGAAGCTTTCTTT.

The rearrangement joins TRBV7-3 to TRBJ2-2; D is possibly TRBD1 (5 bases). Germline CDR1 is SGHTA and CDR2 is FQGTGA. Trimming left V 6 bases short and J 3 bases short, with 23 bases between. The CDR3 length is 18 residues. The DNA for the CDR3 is TGTGCCAGCAGATCTCCCCCAACAGGTCCTTTACACACCGGGGAGCTGTTTTTT. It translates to CASRSPPTGPLHTGELFF.

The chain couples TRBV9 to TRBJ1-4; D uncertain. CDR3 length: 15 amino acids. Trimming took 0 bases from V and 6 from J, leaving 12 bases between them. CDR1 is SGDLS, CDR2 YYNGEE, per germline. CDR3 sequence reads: CASSVEGRLYEKLFF. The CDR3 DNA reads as TGTGCCAGCAGCGTAGAAGGACGGCTATATGAAAAACTGTTTTTT.

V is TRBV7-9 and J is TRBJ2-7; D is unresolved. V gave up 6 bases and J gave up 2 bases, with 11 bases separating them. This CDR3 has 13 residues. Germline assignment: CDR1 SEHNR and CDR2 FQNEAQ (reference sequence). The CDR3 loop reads CASRLDLTYEQYF. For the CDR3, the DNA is TGTGCCAGCAGGCTAGACCTCACCTACGAGCAGTACTTC. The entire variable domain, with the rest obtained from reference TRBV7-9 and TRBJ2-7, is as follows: DTGVSQNPRHKITKRGQNVTFRCDPISEHNRLYWYRQTLGQGPEFLTYFQNEAQLEKSRLLSDRFSAERPKGSFSTLEIQRTEQGDSAMYLCASRLDLTYEQYFGPGTRLTVT.

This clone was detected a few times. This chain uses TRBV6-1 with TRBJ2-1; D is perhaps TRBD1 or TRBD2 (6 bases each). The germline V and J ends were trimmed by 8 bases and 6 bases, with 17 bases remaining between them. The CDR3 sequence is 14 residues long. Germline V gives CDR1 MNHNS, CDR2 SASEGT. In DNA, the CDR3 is TGTGCCAGCCCGAGGCCGGGGGCGGTCAATGAGCAGTTCTTC. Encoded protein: CASPRPGAVNEQFF.

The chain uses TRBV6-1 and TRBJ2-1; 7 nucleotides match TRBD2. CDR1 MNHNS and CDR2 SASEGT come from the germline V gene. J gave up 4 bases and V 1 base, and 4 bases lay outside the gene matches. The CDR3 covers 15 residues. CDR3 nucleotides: TGTGCCAGCAGTGAAGTAGCGGGTATGTACAATGAGCAGTTCTTC. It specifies CASSEVAGMYNEQFF.

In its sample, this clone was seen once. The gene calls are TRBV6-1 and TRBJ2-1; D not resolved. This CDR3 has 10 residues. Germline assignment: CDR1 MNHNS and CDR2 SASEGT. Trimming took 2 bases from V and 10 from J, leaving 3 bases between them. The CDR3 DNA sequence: TGTGCCAGCAGTGAAAAAGAGCAGTTCTTC. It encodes CASSEKEQFF.

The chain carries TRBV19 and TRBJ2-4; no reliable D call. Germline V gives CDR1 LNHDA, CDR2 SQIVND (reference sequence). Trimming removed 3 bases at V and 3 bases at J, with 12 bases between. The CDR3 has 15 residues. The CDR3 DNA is TGTGCCAGTAGTATTAGTGGACGGCACAAAAACATTCAGTACTTC. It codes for CASSISGRHKNIQYF. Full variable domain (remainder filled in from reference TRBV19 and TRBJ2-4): DGGITQSPKYLFRKEGQNVTLSCEQNLNHDAMYWYRQDPGQGLRLIYYSQIVNDFQKGDIAEGYSVSREKKESFPLTVTSAQKNPTAFYLCASSISGRHKNIQYFGAGTRLSVL.